This T cell receptor (beta chain) stems from a study of human T cells and chemical hapten exposure. Study-wide context: Sensitization employed 2% DPC on roughly 2 cm by roughly 2 cm of upper inner arm skin. Diphenylcyclopropenone was applied weekly to patients' scalps across the roughly 23-week study.

Ten or more counts support this clonotype. Unique molecular identifiers were attached to individual cDNA molecules within the library. Original processing notes: Samples had a median of approximately 89,000 TCRs, ranging 23,224 to 690,600. TCRdb re-analysed the RACE reads in MiXCR, keeping a single row per CDR3 protein. TCRdb's processing, not the authors' own work, is the source of the V and J calls. Of 350,000 to 450,000 distinct CDR3 sequences in the sample, roughly 5.3% were seen once. Germline values: CDR1 LGHDT, CDR2 YNNKEL (reference sequence). Trimming took 4 bases from V and 6 from J; bases not matched to a gene: 5. There are 15 residues in the CDR3. As to time point: pre-sensitization, week 0. The treatment: therapeutic diphenylcyclopropenone sensitization with weekly scalp DPC.

The source material was whole blood, sampled in connection with sensitization to the hapten diphenylcyclopropenone (DPC). The receptor was derived from a woman aged 45 to 65 with alopecia areata. Some clones in this sample may be carry-over from other donors' samples. The V gene is TRBV3-1, the J gene TRBJ2-2, with 10 bases fitting TRBD2. For the CDR3, the DNA is TGTGCCAGCAGCCCCCTAGCGGGGGCGTCCGGGGAGCTGTTTTTT. This gives the protein CASSPLAGASGELFF.